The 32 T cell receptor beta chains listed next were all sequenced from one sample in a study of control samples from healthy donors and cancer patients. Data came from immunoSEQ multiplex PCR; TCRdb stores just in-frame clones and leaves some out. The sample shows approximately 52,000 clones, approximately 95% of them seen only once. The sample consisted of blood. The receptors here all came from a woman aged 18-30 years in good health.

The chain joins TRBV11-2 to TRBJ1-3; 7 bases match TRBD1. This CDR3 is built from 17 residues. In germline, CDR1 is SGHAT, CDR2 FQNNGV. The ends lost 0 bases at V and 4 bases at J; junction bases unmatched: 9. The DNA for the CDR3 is TGTGCCAGCAGCTTAGATGCGACAGGGCAGATGGGAAACACCATATATTTT. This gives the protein CASSLDATGQMGNTIYF.

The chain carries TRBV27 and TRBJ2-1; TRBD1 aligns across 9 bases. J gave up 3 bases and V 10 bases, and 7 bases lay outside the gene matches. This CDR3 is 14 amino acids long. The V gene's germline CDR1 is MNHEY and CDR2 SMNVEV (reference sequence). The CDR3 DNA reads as TGTGCCACTACCCGGGACAGGGTCTACAATGAGCAGTTCTTC. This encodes CATTRDRVYNEQFF.

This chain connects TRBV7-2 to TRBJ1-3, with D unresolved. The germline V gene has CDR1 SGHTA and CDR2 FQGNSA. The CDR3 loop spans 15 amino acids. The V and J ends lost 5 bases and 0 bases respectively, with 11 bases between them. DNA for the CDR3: TGTGCCAGCAGCATATTGACATCCTCTGGAAACACCATATATTTT. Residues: CASSILTSSGNTIYF.

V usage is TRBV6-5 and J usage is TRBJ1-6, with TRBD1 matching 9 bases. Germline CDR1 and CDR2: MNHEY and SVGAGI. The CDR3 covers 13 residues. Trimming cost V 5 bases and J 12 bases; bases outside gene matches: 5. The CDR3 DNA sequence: TGTGCCAGCAGTAGGACAGGGGCGTTACCCCTCCACTTT. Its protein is CASSRTGALPLHF.

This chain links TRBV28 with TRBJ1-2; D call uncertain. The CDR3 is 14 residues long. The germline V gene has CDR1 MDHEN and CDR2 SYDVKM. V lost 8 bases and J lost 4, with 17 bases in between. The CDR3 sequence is CASPVLRFGYGYTF. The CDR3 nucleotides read TGTGCCAGCCCAGTTTTAAGATTCGGCTATGGCTACACCTTC.

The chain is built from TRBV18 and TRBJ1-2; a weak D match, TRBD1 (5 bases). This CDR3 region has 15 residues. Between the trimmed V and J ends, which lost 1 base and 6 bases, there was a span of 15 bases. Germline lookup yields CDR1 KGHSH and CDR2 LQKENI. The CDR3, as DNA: TGTGCCAGCTCACCACTGGGCCAGGGCACGGATGGCTACACCTTC. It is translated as CASSPLGQGTDGYTF.

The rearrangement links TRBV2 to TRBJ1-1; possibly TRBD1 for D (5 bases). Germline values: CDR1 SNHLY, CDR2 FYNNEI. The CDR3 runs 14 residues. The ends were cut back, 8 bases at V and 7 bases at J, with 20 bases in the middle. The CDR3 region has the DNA TGTGCCAGCCGGCGGGGGGTTGGGCTGGGTGAAGCTTTCTTT. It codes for CASRRGVGLGEAFF.

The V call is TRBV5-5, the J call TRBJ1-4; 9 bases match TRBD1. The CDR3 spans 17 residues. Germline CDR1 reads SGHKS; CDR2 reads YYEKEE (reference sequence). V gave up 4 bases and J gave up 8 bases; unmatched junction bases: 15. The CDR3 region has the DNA TGTGCCAGCAGCCCCGGGACAGGGAAGGAACGGAGAGAAAAACTGTTTTTT. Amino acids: CASSPGTGKERREKLFF.

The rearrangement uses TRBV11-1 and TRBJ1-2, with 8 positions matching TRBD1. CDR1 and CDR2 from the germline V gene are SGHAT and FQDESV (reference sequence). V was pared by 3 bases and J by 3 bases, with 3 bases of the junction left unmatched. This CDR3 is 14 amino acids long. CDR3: CASSFETGDYGYTF. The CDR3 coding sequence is TGTGCCAGCAGCTTCGAGACAGGGGACTATGGCTACACCTTC.

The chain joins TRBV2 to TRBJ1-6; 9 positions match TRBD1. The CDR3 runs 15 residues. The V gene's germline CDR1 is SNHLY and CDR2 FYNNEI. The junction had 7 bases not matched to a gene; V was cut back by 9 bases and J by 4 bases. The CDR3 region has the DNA TGTGCCAGTAGGGAGGACAGGGGTTATAATTCACCCCTCCACTTT. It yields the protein CASREDRGYNSPLHF.

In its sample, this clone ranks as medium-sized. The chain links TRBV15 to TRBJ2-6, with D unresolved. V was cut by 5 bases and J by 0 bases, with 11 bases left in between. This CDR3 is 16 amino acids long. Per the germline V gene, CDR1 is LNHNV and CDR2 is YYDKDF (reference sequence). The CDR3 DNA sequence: TGTGCCACCAGCGGATCGCCGAACTCTGGGGCCAACGTCCTGACTTTC. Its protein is CATSGSPNSGANVLTF.

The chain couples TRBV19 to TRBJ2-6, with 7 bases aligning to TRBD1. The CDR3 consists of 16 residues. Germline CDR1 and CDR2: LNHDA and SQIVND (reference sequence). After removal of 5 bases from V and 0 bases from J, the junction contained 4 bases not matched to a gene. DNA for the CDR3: TGTGCCAGTAGTCCAAGGACAGGCTCTGGGGCCAACGTCCTGACTTTC. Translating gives CASSPRTGSGANVLTF.

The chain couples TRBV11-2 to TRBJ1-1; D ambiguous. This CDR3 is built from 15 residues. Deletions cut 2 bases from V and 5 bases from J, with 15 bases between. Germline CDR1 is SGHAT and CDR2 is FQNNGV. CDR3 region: CASSLSIQVMTEAFF. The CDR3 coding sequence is TGTGCCAGCAGCTTAAGTATTCAGGTAATGACTGAAGCTTTCTTT. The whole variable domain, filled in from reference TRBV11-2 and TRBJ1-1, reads EAGVAQSPRYKIIEKRQSVAFWCNPISGHATLYWYQQILGQGPKLLIQFQNNGVVDDSQLPKDRFSAERLKGVDSTLKIQPAKLEDSAVYLCASSLSIQVMTEAFFGQGTRLTVV.

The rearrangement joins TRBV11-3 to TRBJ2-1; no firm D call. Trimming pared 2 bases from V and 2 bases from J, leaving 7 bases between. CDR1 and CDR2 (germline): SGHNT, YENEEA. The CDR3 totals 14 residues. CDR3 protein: CASSLQNAYNEQFF. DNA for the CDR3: TGTGCCAGCAGCTTACAGAACGCCTACAATGAGCAGTTCTTC.

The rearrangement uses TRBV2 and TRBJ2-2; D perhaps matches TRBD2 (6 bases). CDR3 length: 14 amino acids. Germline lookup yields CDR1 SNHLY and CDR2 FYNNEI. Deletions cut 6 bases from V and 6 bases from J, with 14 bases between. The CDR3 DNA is TGTGCCAGCAGCGGGGGTGTTCTCGCCGGGGAGCTGTTTTTT. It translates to CASSGGVLAGELFF.

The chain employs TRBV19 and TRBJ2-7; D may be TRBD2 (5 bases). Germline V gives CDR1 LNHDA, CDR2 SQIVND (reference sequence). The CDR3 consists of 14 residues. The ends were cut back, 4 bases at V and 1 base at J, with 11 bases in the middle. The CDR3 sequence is CASSTTSRSYEQYF. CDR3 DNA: TGTGCCAGTAGTACCACTAGTAGGTCCTACGAGCAGTACTTC.

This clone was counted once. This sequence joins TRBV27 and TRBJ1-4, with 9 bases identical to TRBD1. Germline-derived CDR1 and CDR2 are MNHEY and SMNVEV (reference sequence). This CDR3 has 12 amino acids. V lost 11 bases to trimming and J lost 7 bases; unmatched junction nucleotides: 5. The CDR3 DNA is TGTGCCTCCCGGACAGGGGTTGAAAAACTGTTTTTT. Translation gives CASRTGVEKLFF.

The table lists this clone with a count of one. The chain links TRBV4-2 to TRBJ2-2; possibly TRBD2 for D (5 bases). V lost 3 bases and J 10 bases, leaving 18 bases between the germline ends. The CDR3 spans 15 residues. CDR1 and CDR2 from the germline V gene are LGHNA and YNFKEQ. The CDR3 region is CASSQAGNLAMELFF. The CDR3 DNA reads TGTGCCAGCAGCCAGGCGGGTAACCTTGCTATGGAGCTGTTTTTT.

CDR3 sequence (DNA): TGTGCCAGCAGTGAAGGTACAGGGCTCTATGGCTACACCTTC. It codes for CASSEGTGLYGYTF. V usage is TRBV6-1 and J usage is TRBJ1-2; a possible D gene is TRBD1 (6 bases). Trimming cost V 1 base and J 4 bases, with 10 bases left between them. Germline CDR1 is MNHNS and CDR2 is SASEGT. The length of the CDR3 is 14 residues.

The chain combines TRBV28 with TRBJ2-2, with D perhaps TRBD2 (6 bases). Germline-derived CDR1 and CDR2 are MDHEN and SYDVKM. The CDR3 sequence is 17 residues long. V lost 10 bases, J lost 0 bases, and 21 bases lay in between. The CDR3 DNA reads TGTGCCACCTTTCCCGGGGGTGACGAGACGAACACCGGGGAGCTGTTTTTT. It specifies CATFPGGDETNTGELFF.

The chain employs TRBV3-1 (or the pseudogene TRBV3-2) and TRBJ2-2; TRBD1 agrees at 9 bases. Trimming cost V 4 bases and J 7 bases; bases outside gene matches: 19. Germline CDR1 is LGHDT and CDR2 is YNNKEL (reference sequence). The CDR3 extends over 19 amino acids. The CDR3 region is CASSRKDLSRDRVNGELFF. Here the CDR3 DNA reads TGTGCCAGCAGCCGTAAAGATCTTAGTAGGGACAGGGTTAACGGGGAGCTGTTTTTT.

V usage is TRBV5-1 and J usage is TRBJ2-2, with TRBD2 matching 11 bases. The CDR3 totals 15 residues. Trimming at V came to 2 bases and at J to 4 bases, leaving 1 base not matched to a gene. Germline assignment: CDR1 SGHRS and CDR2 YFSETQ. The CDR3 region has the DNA TGCGCCAGCAGCTTTACTAGCGGGGGCACCGGGGAGCTGTTTTTT. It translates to CASSFTSGGTGELFF. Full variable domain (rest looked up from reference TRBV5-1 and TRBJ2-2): KAGVTQTPRYLIKTRGQQVTLSCSPISGHRSVSWYQQTPGQGLQFLFEYFSETQRNKGNFPGRFSGRQFSNSRSEMNVSTLELGDSALYLCASSFTSGGTGELFFGEGSRLTVL.

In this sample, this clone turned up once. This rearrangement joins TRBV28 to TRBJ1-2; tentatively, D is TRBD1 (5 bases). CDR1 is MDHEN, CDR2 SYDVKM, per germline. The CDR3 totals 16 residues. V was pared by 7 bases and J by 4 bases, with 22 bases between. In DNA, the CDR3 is TGTGCCAGCAATGAGAGGTTGGTACGAGGGGCCTATGGCTACACCTTC. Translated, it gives CASNERLVRGAYGYTF.

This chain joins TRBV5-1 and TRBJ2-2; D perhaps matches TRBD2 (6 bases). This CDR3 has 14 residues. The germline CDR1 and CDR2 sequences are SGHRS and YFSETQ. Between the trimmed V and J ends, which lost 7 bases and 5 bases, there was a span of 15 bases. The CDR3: CASERGGATGELFF. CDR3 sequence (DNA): TGCGCCAGCGAGAGGGGAGGTGCGACCGGGGAGCTGTTTTTT.

CDR3 protein: CASIDAVVDTQYF. CDR3 DNA sequence: TGTGCCAGCATAGATGCTGTGGTGGATACGCAGTATTTT. The chain employs TRBV28 and TRBJ2-3, with no clear D. The CDR3 spans 13 residues. Trimming left V 7 bases short and J 6 bases short, with 14 bases between. Germline V CDR1 and CDR2: MDHEN, SYDVKM.

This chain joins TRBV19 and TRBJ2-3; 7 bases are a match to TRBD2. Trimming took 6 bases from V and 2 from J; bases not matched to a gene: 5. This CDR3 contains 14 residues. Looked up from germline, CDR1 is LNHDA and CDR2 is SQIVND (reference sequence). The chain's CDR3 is CASSPSGATDTQYF. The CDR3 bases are TGTGCCAGTAGCCCCAGCGGGGCCACAGATACGCAGTATTTT.

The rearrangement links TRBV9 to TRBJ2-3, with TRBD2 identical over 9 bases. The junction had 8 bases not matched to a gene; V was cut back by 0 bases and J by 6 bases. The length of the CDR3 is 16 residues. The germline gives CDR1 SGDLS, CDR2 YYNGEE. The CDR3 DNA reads TGTGCCAGCAGCGTAGGTTCGGGACTAGCATCGGATACGCAGTATTTT. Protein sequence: CASSVGSGLASDTQYF.

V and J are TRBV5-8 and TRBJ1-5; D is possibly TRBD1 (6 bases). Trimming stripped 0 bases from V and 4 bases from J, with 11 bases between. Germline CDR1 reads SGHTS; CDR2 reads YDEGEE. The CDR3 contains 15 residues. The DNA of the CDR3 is TGTGCCAGCAGCTTGGAAGGGGGATGGAATCAGCCCCAGCATTTT. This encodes CASSLEGGWNQPQHF.

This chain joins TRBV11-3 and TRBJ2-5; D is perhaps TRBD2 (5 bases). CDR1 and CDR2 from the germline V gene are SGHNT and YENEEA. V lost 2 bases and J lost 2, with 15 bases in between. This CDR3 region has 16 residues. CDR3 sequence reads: CASSLRSGSGQETQYF. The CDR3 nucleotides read TGTGCCAGCAGCTTAAGGAGCGGATCCGGGCAAGAGACCCAGTACTTC.

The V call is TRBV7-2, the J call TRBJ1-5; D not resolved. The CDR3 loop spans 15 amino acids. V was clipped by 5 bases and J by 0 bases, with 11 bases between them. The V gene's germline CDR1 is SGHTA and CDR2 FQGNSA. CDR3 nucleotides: TGTGCCAGCAGCCACACGGCCGATAGCAATCAGCCCCAGCATTTT. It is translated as CASSHTADSNQPQHF. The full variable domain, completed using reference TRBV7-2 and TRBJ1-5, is GAGVSQSPSNKVTEKGKDVELRCDPISGHTALYWYRQSLGQGLEFLIYFQGNSAPDKSGLPSDRFSAERTGGSVSTLTIQRTQQEDSAVYLCASSHTADSNQPQHFGDGTRLSIL.

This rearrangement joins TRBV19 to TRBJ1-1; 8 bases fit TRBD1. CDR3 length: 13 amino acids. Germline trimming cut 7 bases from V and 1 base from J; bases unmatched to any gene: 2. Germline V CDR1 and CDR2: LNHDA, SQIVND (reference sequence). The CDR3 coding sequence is TGTGCCAGTAACGACAGGGGGAACACTGAAGCTTTCTTT. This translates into CASNDRGNTEAFF. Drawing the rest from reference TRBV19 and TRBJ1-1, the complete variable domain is DGGITQSPKYLFRKEGQNVTLSCEQNLNHDAMYWYRQDPGQGLRLIYYSQIVNDFQKGDIAEGYSVSREKKESFPLTVTSAQKNPTAFYLCASNDRGNTEAFFGQGTRLTVV.

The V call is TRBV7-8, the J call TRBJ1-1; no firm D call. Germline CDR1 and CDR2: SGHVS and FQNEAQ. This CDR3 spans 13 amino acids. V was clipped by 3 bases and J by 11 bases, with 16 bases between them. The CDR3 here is CASSFGPFEKAFF. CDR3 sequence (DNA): TGTGCCAGCAGCTTCGGGCCCTTTGAAAAGGCTTTCTTT.